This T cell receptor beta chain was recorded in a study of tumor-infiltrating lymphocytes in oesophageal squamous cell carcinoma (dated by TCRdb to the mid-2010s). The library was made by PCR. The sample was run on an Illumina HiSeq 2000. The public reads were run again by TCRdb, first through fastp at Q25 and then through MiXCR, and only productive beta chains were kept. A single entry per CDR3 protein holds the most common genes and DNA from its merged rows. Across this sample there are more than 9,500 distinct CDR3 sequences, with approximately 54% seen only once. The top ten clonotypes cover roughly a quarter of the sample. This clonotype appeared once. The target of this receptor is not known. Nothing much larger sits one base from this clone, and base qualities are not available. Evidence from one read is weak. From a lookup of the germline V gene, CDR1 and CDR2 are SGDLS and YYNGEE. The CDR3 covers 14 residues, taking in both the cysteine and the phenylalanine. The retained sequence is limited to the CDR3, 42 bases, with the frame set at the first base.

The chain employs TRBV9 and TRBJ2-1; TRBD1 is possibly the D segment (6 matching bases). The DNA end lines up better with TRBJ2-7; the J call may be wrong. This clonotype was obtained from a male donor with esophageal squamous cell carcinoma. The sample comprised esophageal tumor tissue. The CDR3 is CASSVVWRGGEQYF. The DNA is TGTGCCAGCAGCGTGGTGTGGAGAGGGGGCGAGCAGTACTTC.